This T cell receptor beta chain was profiled in a study of T cell responses to AZD1222 COVID-19 vaccine. Sequencing used immunoSEQ multiplex PCR; TCRdb keeps in-frame clones, though not all of them. This repertoire shows about 130,000 clones, over 90% found once; its top ten account for 1.5% to 2%. This CDR3 contains 13 residues. Germline V gene lookup returns CDR1 SQVTM and CDR2 ANQGSEA. V lost 5 bases and J lost 0, with 10 bases in between. The sample in question was peripheral blood, obtained on day 0 of AZD1222 vaccination. This clonotype was sampled from an adult in good health. The V call is TRBV29-1, the J call TRBJ1-1, with D possibly matching TRBD1 (6 bases). CDR3 nucleotide sequence: TGCAGCGTTCAGACAGGAATGAACACTGAAGCTTTCTTT. Protein product: CSVQTGMNTEAFF.